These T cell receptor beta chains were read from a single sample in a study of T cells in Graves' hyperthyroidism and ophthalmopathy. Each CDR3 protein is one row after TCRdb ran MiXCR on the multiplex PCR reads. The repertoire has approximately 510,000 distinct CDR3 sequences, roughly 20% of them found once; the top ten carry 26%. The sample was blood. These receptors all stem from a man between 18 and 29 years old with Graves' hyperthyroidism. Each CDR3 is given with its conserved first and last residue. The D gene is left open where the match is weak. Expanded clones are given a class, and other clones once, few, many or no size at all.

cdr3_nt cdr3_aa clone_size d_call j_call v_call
TGTGCCAGCAGTGAGGGACAGGCAGTCGTTAGCAATCAGCCCCAGCATTTT CASSEGQAVVSNQPQHF many TRBD1 TRBJ1-5 TRBV25-1
TGCGCCAGCAGCTTGGAGCCTAGCGGGGGGAACTGGAACACCGGGGAGCTGTTTTTT CASSLEPSGGNWNTGELFF many TRBD2 TRBJ2-2 TRBV5-1
TGTGCCAGCAGGGCGGACGCCCTTAGCAATCAGCCCCAGCATTTT CASRADALSNQPQHF many . TRBJ1-5 TRBV12-3/TRBV12-4
TGTGCCACCAGTGAGTCGTCCGTTTTAATGTTCTTT CATSESSVLMFF many . TRBJ1-1 TRBV24-1
TGTGCCAGCAGTGAAGCTAACCAAGCGTATAGCAATCAGCCCCAGCATTTT CASSEANQAYSNQPQHF many . TRBJ1-5 TRBV6-1
TGTGCCAGCAGTTTCGGAACAGCCATAACATTTTATGGCTACACCTTC CASSFGTAITFYGYTF many . TRBJ1-2 TRBV28
TGTGCCAGCAGTCAGGGGGATTGGTCTGAAGCTTTCTTT CASSQGDWSEAFF many TRBD1 TRBJ1-1 TRBV12-3/TRBV12-4
TGTGCCTGGAGTGTAAAGACACGGAATTCACCCCTCCACTTT CAWSVKTRNSPLHF . . TRBJ1-6 TRBV30
TGTGCCACCAGCTTGTCCGGGACAGGGGAAGACGAGCAGTACTTC CATSLSGTGEDEQYF many TRBD1 TRBJ2-7 TRBV24-1
TGTGCCAGCAGCTACGGGACCCGCTACGAGCAGTACTTC CASSYGTRYEQYF many . TRBJ2-7 TRBV11-1
TGTGCCAGCAGCTCCCCGGGACAGCCCCAAGAGACCCAGTACTTC CASSSPGQPQETQYF many TRBD1 TRBJ2-5 TRBV11-1
TGCAGTGCTAGAGATATAAAGTGGGGGGTTGGGGCTTTCTTT CSARDIKWGVGAFF . . TRBJ1-1 TRBV20-1
TGTGCCAGCTTTCGGGGCGAAGCTTTCTTT CASFRGEAFF . . TRBJ1-1 TRBV6-5
TGTGCCAGCAGTTCCCCTGCCTTCGAGCAGTACTTC CASSSPAFEQYF many . TRBJ2-7 TRBV6-5
TGTGCCAGCAGTTACGTGGTGGCGGCGAACTCTGGAAACACCATATATTTT CASSYVVAANSGNTIYF few . TRBJ1-3 TRBV6-5
TGTGCCAGCAGTTTATTTCTGGGCACGAGATATGGCTACACCTTC CASSLFLGTRYGYTF . . TRBJ1-2 TRBV28